These 4 T cell receptor beta chains share one sample of origin, sequenced in a study of blood T cell repertoires in COVID-19. Using immunoSEQ multiplex PCR, the repertoire was profiled, and TCRdb retains in-frame clones only, with some absent. Of fewer than 350,000 clones in the sample, about 90% were seen once. Sequenced input: peripheral blood. The source is a woman between 25 and 40 years old with COVID-19, enrolled during active disease.

The chain links TRBV7-2 to TRBJ1-2; D unclear. Germline V gene data show CDR1 as SGHTA and CDR2 as FQGNSA. V dropped 2 bases and J dropped 4 bases, with 8 bases sitting between them. The CDR3 runs to 13 residues. In nucleotides, the CDR3 is TGTGCCAGCAGCTTACGGGGTTCCTATGGCTACACCTTC. This encodes CASSLRGSYGYTF.

The J gene is TRBJ2-7, the V gene TRBV5-4; 10 nucleotides agree with TRBD2. Germline values: CDR1 SGHNT, CDR2 YYREEE (reference sequence). The CDR3 has 13 residues. V shed 4 bases and J 9 bases; nucleotides not matched to a gene: 7. CDR3 sequence (DNA): TGTGCCAGCAGCCCCCCTAGCGGGGGCCCGCAGTACTTC. Translated, it gives CASSPPSGGPQYF.

The chain is built from TRBV5-1 and TRBJ1-2, with 11 bases that match TRBD1. The CDR3 extends over 14 amino acids. J was trimmed by 8 bases and V by 3 bases; bases with no gene match: 6. The germline gives CDR1 SGHRS, CDR2 YFSETQ. The chain's CDR3 is CASSSGQGAVGYTF. As DNA, the CDR3 is TGCGCCAGCAGCTCCGGACAGGGGGCGGTGGGCTACACCTTC.

This clone was counted only a few times. The chain joins TRBV27 to TRBJ1-1; a weak D match, TRBD1 (6 bases). Germline lookup yields CDR1 MNHEY and CDR2 SMNVEV (reference sequence). V gave up 2 bases and J gave up 2 bases, with 9 bases separating them. There are 14 residues in the CDR3. CDR3 sequence: CASSLTGGNTEAFF. CDR3 coding DNA: TGTGCCAGCAGTTTAACGGGGGGCAACACTGAAGCTTTCTTT.